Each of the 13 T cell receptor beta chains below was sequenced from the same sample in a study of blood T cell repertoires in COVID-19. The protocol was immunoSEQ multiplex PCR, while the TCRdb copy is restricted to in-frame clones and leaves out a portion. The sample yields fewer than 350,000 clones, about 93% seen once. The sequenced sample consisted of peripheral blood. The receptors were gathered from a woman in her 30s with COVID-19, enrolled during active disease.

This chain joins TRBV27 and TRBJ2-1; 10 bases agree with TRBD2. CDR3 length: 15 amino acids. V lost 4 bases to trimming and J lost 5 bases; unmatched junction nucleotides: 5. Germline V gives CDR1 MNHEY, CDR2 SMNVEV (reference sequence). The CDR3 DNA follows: TGTGCCAGCAGTTCCAGGACTAGCGGTCACAATGAGCAGTTCTTC. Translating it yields CASSSRTSGHNEQFF.

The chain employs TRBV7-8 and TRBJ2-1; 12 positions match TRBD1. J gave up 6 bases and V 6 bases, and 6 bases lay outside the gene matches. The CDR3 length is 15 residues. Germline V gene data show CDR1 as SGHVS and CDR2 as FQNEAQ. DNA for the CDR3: TGTGCCAGCAGTCCGGGACAGGGGGCAGGCAATGAGCAGTTCTTC. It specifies CASSPGQGAGNEQFF.

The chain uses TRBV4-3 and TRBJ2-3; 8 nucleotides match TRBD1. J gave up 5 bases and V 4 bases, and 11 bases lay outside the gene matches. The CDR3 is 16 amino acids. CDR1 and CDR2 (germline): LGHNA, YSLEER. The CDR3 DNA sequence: TGCGCCAGCAGCCGTGGATTCGGCAGGGGGCTAGATACGCAGTATTTT. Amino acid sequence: CASSRGFGRGLDTQYF.

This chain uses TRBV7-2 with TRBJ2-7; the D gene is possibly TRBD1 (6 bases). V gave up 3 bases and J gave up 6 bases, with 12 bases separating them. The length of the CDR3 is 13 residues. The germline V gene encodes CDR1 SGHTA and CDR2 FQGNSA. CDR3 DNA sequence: TGTGCCAGCAGCTTGATGGCAGGGGCCGAGCAGTACTTC. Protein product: CASSLMAGAEQYF.

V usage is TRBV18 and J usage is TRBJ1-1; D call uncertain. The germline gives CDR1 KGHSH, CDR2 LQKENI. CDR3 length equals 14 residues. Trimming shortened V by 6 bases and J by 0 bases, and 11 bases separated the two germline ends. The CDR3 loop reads CASSPLGMNTEAFF. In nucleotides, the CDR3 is TGTGCCAGCTCCCCCTTGGGCATGAACACTGAAGCTTTCTTT. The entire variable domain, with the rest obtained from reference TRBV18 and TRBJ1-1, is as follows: NAGVMQNPRHLVRRRGQEARLRCSPMKGHSHVYWYRQLPEEGLKFMVYLQKENIIDESGMPKERFSAEFPKEGPSILRIQQVVRGDSAAYFCASSPLGMNTEAFFGQGTRLTVV.

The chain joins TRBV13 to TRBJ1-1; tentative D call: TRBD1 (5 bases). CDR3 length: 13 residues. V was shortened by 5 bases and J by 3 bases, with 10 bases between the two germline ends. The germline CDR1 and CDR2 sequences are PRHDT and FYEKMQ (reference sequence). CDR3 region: CASSPGLHTEAFF. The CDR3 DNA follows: TGTGCCAGCAGCCCGGGACTCCACACTGAAGCTTTCTTT.

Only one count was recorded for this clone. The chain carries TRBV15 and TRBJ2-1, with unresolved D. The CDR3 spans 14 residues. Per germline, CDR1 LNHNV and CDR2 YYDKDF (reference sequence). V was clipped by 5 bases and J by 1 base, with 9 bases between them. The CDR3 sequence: CATSPVPSYNEQFF. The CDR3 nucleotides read TGTGCCACCAGCCCCGTCCCTTCCTACAATGAGCAGTTCTTC.

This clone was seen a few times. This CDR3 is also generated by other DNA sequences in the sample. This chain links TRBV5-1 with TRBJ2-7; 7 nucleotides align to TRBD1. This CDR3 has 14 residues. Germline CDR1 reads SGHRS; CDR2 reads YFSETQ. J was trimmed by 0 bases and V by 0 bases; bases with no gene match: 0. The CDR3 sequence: CASSLGDSSYEQYF. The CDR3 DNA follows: TGCGCCAGCAGCTTGGGGGACAGCTCCTACGAGCAGTACTTC.

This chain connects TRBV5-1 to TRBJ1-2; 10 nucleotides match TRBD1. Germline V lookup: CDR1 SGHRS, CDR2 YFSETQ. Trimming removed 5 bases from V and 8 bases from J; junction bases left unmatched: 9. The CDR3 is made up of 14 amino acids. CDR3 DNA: TGCGCCAGCAGTGGGGACAGGGGTTCCGGCGGCTACACCTTC. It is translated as CASSGDRGSGGYTF.

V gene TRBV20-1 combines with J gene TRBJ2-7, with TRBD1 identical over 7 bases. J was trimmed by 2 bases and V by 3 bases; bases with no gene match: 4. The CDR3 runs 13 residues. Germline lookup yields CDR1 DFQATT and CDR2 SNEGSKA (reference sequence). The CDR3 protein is CSASVQGAYEQYF. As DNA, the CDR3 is TGCAGTGCTAGTGTGCAGGGGGCCTACGAGCAGTACTTC.

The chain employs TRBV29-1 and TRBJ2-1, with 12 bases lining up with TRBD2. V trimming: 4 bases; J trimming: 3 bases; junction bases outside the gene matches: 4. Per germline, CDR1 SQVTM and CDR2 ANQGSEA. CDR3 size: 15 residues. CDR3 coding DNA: TGCAGCGTTGTATCGACTAGCGGGAGCTACAATGAGCAGTTCTTC. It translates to CSVVSTSGSYNEQFF.

This chain's CDR3 is CAISPDREDTQYF. The CDR3 region has the DNA TGTGCCATCAGTCCGGACAGGGAAGATACGCAGTATTTT. The chain joins TRBV10-3 to TRBJ2-3; 8 bases map to TRBD1. The CDR3 contains 13 residues. CDR1 and CDR2 from the germline V gene are ENHRY and SYGVKD. V shed 5 bases, J shed 5 bases, and the junction held 3 bases outside the gene matches.

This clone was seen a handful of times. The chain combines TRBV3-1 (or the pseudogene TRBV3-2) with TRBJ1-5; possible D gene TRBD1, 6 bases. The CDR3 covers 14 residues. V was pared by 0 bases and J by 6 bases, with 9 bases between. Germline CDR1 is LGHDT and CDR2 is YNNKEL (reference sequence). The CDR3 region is CASSQDSRGQPQHF. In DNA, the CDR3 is TGTGCCAGCAGCCAAGATTCCAGGGGTCAGCCCCAGCATTTT.